This TCR beta chain was found in a study of molecular identifiers for immune sequencing clone quantification (dated by TCRdb to the late 2010s). Study-level background: In a replicate experiment, RNA from around 20,000 or 100,000 naive CD8 T cells was split into five aliquots, four of which were sequenced. The study was a methods study using CD8 T cells to benchmark molecular-identifier clustering-based TCR repertoire sequencing (MIDCIRS) and TCR RNA copy counting.

The library came from PCR. TCRdb names NextSeq 500 as the instrument used. Bulk TCR libraries were made following a previously described method, with the TCR primers given in Table S5. Total RNA was purified with the Qiagen AllPrep DNA/RNA kit. Before any analysis, reads coming from multiple sequencing runs of the same library were combined into one pool. In the paper's pipeline: Reads were retained only if an exact TCR constant sequence was present, and the retained reads were trimmed to 150 nt and grouped according to their 12-nt molecular barcodes. Within each barcode group, reads were sub-clustered at a 15% Levenshtein threshold, and quality-weighted consensus sequences were built per RNA molecule. Non-functional sequences were removed, as were lower-count sequences one edit away from another. Barcode sub-clusters with fewer than 20% of the maximum read count were removed, based on fitting two negative binomial distributions. TCRdb reprocessed the public reads (quality trimming at Q25 with fastp, clone calling with MiXCR) and kept in-frame beta chains. Rows with a matching CDR3 protein are joined into one entry that keeps the most common DNA and genes. The V and J calls and clone size come from TCRdb's table, not from the authors' own analysis. This sample gives under 350,000 distinct CDR3 sequences in total; 24% of them show up just once. The leading ten clones occupy 0.65% to 0.95% of the sample.

As encoded in the germline V gene, CDR1 is MNHNS while CDR2 is SASEGT. The CDR3 has 11 amino acids, counting the end cysteine and phenylalanine. The read is trimmed to its CDR3 DNA, 33 bases read in frame from base 1. This clonotype was seen repeatedly, ten times or more. Its antigen is still unknown. The germline gene is not matched at one end of the junction; a read error may be the cause. Findings and caveats that apply to the study as a whole: Modeling indicated about 3.1 TCR RNA copies recovered per cell, compared with about 9.7 by digital PCR, which implies a capture efficiency of around 30%. When barcode sub-clustering was omitted, TCR diversity was inflated by chimeric consensus sequences, with chimeras reaching as high as 47%. Spiked-in Jurkat TCR RNA equivalent to a single cell was reported to be detectable even among 800,000 to 1,000,000 naive CD8 T cells. Highly expanded clone sizes could be underestimated if identical TCR molecules share a barcode. Spiked-in Jurkat TCR RNA (approximately 10 copies' worth), which is not part of the donor repertoire, was contained in the naive libraries. In CMV-specific effector cells, over 99% of molecules were held by clones above 20 RNA copies, whereas under 1% of molecules were held by such clones in naive cells.

Libraries of naive CD8 T cells were built from anywhere between about 18,000 and 1,000,000 sorted cells, with 10%, 30% or 50% of the purified RNA used. On a BD FACSAria II, naive CD8 T cells were FACS-sorted as CD8+CD4-CCR7+CD45RA+ and collected into RLT Plus buffer. Detection sensitivity was tested by spiking Jurkat RNA equal to about eleven TCR copies' worth into samples containing about 20,000-1,000,000 naive CD8 T cells. CD8 T cells were enriched using RosetteSep CD8+ T Cell Enrichment Cocktail and Ficoll-Paque, and the enriched cells then underwent ACK red cell lysis. The chain couples TRBV6-1 to TRBJ1-1, with no confident D gene call. The clonotype originates from a human donor in good health. Some libraries in this study had Jurkat cell RNA spiked in. The sample consisted of naive CD8+ T cells from blood, with Jurkat cell RNA spiked in. The cell subset or site label corresponds to: FACS-sorted CD8+CD4-CCR7+CD45RA+ naive T cells. The CDR3 is CASSDLAGETF. The DNA reads TGTGCCAGCAGTGACTTGGCAGGCGAAACTTTT.